This is a list of T cell receptor beta chains from one sample in a study of blood T cell repertoires in COVID-19. This table comes from immunoSEQ multiplex PCR, and its TCRdb copy is limited to in-frame clones, with some not included. Among 150,000 to 200,000 clones listed, 60% to 80% were seen once. The specimen sequenced was PBMCs or T cells enriched from blood (not recorded which). The receptor set was obtained from a woman aged 50 to 65 who had recovered from COVID-19. Both conserved end residues are part of each CDR3. A D gene is named only where the DNA matches it firmly. Only part of the rows carry a size: once, few, many, or a class if the clone is expanded.

j_call | v_call | clone_size | d_call | cdr3_nt | cdr3_aa
TRBJ2-7 | TRBV10-3 | NA | TRBD2 | TGTGCCATCAGGGGGACTAGCGGGAGCTCCGAGCAGTACTTC | CAIRGTSGSSEQYF
TRBJ2-1 | TRBV6-5 | NA | NA | TGTGCCAGCAGTTACTCGAGGCTAACGTCCTACAATGAGCAGTTCTTC | CASSYSRLTSYNEQFF
TRBJ2-5 | TRBV25-1 | NA | NA | TGTGCCAGCAGCCGCCGACAGGAGCAAGAGACCCAGTACTTC | CASSRRQEQETQYF
TRBJ1-1 | TRBV3-1/TRBV3-2 | many | NA | TGTGCCAGCAGCCCCACAGGGTTGAACACTGAAGCTTTCTTT | CASSPTGLNTEAFF
TRBJ1-2 | TRBV18 | NA | NA | TGTGCCAGCTCACTACGCCCAAGGACAGACTATGGCTACACCTTC | CASSLRPRTDYGYTF
TRBJ1-2 | TRBV6-5 | few | NA | TGTGCCAGCAGACTGGGCAGCTCGAATGGCTATGGCTACACCTTC | CASRLGSSNGYGYTF
TRBJ2-2 | TRBV2 | NA | TRBD2 | TGTGCCAGCAGTGCTCGGACTAGCGGGACGAACACCGGGGAGCTGTTTTTT | CASSARTSGTNTGELFF
TRBJ1-3 | TRBV14 | NA | NA | TGTGCCAGCAGCCAATATAGAGGAAACACCATATATTTT | CASSQYRGNTIYF
TRBJ1-2 | TRBV9 | NA | NA | TGTGCCAGCAGCTCAAATGCCGGGATTCGCTATGGCTACACCTTC | CASSSNAGIRYGYTF
TRBJ1-1 | TRBV29-1 | NA | TRBD1 | TGCAGCGGGACAGGGGCCGGCACTGAAGCTTTCTTT | CSGTGAGTEAFF
TRBJ2-3 | TRBV27 | NA | TRBD2 | TGTGCCAGCAGTCCCCGGACTAGCGGGAGACTTACAGATACGCAGTATTTT | CASSPRTSGRLTDTQYF
TRBJ2-1 | TRBV6-5 | NA | NA | TGTGCCAGCAGTTACTCGAGAGGTTCCGATGAGCAGTTCTTC | CASSYSRGSDEQFF
TRBJ1-1 | TRBV27 | NA | TRBD1 | TGTGCCAGCAGTTTTAGGGGGCCGGGCACTGAAGCTTTCTTT | CASSFRGPGTEAFF
TRBJ1-2 | TRBV5-1 | NA | NA | TGCGCCAGCAGCCCCGGGAACAACTATGGCTACACCTTC | CASSPGNNYGYTF
TRBJ2-1 | TRBV20-1 | NA | TRBD2 | TGCAGTGCTAGTGCGTCTAGCGGGGCCTACAATGAGCAGTTCTTC | CSASASSGAYNEQFF
TRBJ2-1 | TRBV28 | NA | TRBD1 | TGTGCCAGCAGTCCCCCGGGACAGGGTACTACTTTCTTC | CASSPPGQGTTFF
TRBJ1-2 | TRBV28 | NA | NA | TGTGCCAGCAGTTTAAACAGGGCCGGGGCAACTAACTATGGCTACACCTTC | CASSLNRAGATNYGYTF
TRBJ2-2 | TRBV3-1/TRBV3-2 | NA | TRBD1 | TGTGCCAGCAGCCCGACCCATGGGACAGACACCGGGGAGCTGTTTTTT | CASSPTHGTDTGELFF
TRBJ2-3 | TRBV29-1 | once | TRBD2 | TGCAGCGTTGCGGGGACTACTAAAGATACGCAGTATTTT | CSVAGTTKDTQYF
TRBJ2-7 | TRBV18 | NA | NA | TGTGCCAGCTCACCACAACTCGCGAACTCCTACGAGCAGTACTTC | CASSPQLANSYEQYF
TRBJ1-2 | TRBV28 | NA | NA | TGTGCCAGCAGGCGGACATATGGCTACACCTTC | CASRRTYGYTF
TRBJ2-7 | TRBV4-2 | NA | TRBD2 | TGTGCCAGCAGCCAAGGGACGGGGACTAGGGCCTACGAGCAGTACTTC | CASSQGTGTRAYEQYF
TRBJ2-7 | TRBV28 | once | NA | TGTGCCAGCAGTTTTAACCCCCGACAGTCTAGCTCCTACGAGCAGTACTTC | CASSFNPRQSSSYEQYF
TRBJ1-4 | TRBV5-4 | NA | TRBD1 | TGTGCCAGCAGCGATGGCGGACAGGGAGGAAAGGAAAAACTGTTTTTT | CASSDGGQGGKEKLFF
TRBJ1-1 | TRBV30 | once | NA | TGTGCCTGGGGTGGACAGATGAACACTGAAGCTTTCTTT | CAWGGQMNTEAFF
TRBJ2-6 | TRBV6-1 | NA | NA | TGTGCCAGCAGTGAACGCGGATTCTCTGGGGCCAACGTCCTGACTTTC | CASSERGFSGANVLTF
TRBJ1-5 | TRBV28 | NA | TRBD1 | TGTGCCAGCAATTTCGGGGACCTAGGGGGCCGAAATCAGCCCCAGCATTTT | CASNFGDLGGRNQPQHF
TRBJ2-3 | TRBV9 | NA | TRBD1 | TGTGCCAGCAGCGTATTTGACAGGGGAACAGATACGCAGTATTTT | CASSVFDRGTDTQYF
TRBJ2-7 | TRBV6-5 | many | TRBD2 | TGTGCCAGCAGTTTAGCGGGTGGGAGCTCCTACGAGCAGTACTTC | CASSLAGGSSYEQYF
TRBJ1-1 | TRBV21-1 | NA | NA | TGTGCCAGCAGCCCGACAGGGGTGAGCACTGAAGCTTTCTTT | CASSPTGVSTEAFF
TRBJ2-3 | TRBV11-2 | few | TRBD1 | TGTGCCAGCCGGGCGAGACAGGGTGGCACAGATACGCAGTATTTT | CASRARQGGTDTQYF
TRBJ2-1 | TRBV2 | NA | NA | TGTGCCAGCAGTGAGGCCGGACGAGGGAATGAGCAGTTCTTC | CASSEAGRGNEQFF
TRBJ1-3 | TRBV11-2 | NA | NA | TGTGCCAGCAGCTTAAACGGGAACACCATATATTTT | CASSLNGNTIYF
TRBJ2-2 | TRBV3-1/TRBV3-2 | NA | TRBD2 | TGTGCCAGCAGCCAAGAAAGGACTAGCTACCCCGGGGAGCTGTTTTTT | CASSQERTSYPGELFF
TRBJ2-3 | TRBV7-6 | few | NA | TGTGCCAGCAGCTTAGAGGCGCTTAGCAGGGGAGATACGCAGTATTTT | CASSLEALSRGDTQYF
TRBJ2-7 | TRBV4-3 | NA | NA | TGCGCCAGCAGCCAAGATCTCGGGCAGGTCCAGGGGAGCTCCTACGAGCAGTACTTC | CASSQDLGQVQGSSYEQYF
TRBJ2-7 | TRBV7-2 | NA | NA | TGTGCCAGCAGCTCCGTATATCTGGGGGGAGGCGAGCAGTACTTC | CASSSVYLGGGEQYF
TRBJ2-3 | TRBV28 | NA | NA | TGTGCCAGCAGTTTGGGCCGAACTGGGGATACGCAGTATTTT | CASSLGRTGDTQYF
TRBJ2-1 | TRBV3-1/TRBV3-2 | NA | TRBD2 | TGTGCCAGCAGCCAAGCGGGACTAGCGGGAGGCATCTCCTACAATGAGCAGTTCTTC | CASSQAGLAGGISYNEQFF
TRBJ1-1 | TRBV9 | NA | TRBD1 | TGTGCCAGCAGCCCCCACAAACTTCGACAGGGGACCGTTGGCACTGAAGCTTTCTTT | CASSPHKLRQGTVGTEAFF
TRBJ2-7 | TRBV7-2 | NA | TRBD2 | TGTGCCAGCAGCCCCTATTATCTAGCGGGAACCTACGAGCAGTACTTC | CASSPYYLAGTYEQYF
TRBJ1-2 | TRBV4-1 | NA | NA | TGCGCCAGCAGCCAAGATATTCGCATTGGGAGAGATGGCTACACCTTC | CASSQDIRIGRDGYTF
TRBJ2-1 | TRBV5-4 | NA | TRBD2 | TGTGCCAGCAGCGAGGGACTAGCGGGGGTAAATGAGCAGTTCTTC | CASSEGLAGVNEQFF